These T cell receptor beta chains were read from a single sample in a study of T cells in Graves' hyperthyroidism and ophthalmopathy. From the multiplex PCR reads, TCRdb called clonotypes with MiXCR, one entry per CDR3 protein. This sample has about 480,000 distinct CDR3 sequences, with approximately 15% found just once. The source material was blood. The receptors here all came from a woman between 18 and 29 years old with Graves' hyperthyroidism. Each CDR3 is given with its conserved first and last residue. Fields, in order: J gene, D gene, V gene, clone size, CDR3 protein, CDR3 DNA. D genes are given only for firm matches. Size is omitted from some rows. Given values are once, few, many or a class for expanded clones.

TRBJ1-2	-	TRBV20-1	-	CSARGGGGNYGYTF	TGCAGTGCTAGGGGGGGGGGAGGGAACTATGGCTACACCTTC
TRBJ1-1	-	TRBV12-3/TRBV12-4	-	CASSRLTETFF	TGTGCCAGCAGCAGACTGACTGAAACTTTCTTT
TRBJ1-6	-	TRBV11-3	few	CASSRGRGWNNSPLHF	TGTGCCAGCAGCAGAGGTAGGGGGTGGAATAATTCACCCCTCCACTTT
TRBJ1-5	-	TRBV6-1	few	CAMQGSSNQPQHF	TGTGCCATGCAAGGCTCTAGCAATCAGCCCCAGCATTTT
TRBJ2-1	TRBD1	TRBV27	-	CASSSPVDRGRDEQFF	TGTGCCAGCAGTTCCCCCGTGGACAGGGGGCGAGATGAGCAGTTCTTC
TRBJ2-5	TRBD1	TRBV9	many	CASSVRQGGYQETQYF	TGTGCCAGCAGCGTCCGACAGGGGGGGTACCAAGAGACCCAGTACTTC
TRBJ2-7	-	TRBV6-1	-	CASSLGTPSYEQYF	TGTGCCAGCAGTTTAGGGACACCCTCCTACGAGCAGTACTTC
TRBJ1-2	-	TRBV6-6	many	CASSYSPGAYGYTF	TGTGCCAGCAGTTACTCCCCAGGGGCCTATGGCTACACCTTC
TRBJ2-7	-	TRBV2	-	CASSGQTGEGEQYF	TGTGCCAGCAGTGGGCAGACAGGGGAGGGTGAGCAGTACTTC
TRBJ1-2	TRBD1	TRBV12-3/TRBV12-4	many	CASTPGGENYGYTF	TGTGCCAGCACCCCAGGGGGCGAGAACTATGGCTACACCTTC
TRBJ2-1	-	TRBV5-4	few	CASSKTPSPYNEQFF	TGTGCCAGCAGCAAGACGCCGTCCCCCTACAATGAGCAGTTCTTC